The 21 T cell receptor beta chains presented below share a single source sample, sequenced in a study of blood T cell repertoires in COVID-19. Sequenced by immunoSEQ multiplex PCR; TCRdb stores in-frame clones only, minus some. The repertoire includes under 80,000 clones, more than 90% of them detected once, and 5% to 6% sits in the top ten. Sequenced sample: peripheral blood. Receptors originate from a human donor in a cohort sampled during active COVID-19.

The rearrangement uses TRBV19 and TRBJ1-6, with a weak D call TRBD1 (6 bases). The V gene's germline CDR1 is LNHDA and CDR2 SQIVND (reference sequence). This CDR3 has 15 amino acids. Trimming cost V 6 bases and J 7 bases, with 16 bases left between them. The CDR3 region has the DNA TGTGCCAGTAGCTCTTGGGACATTCGGAATTCACCCCTCCACTTT. This gives the protein CASSSWDIRNSPLHF.

V and J are TRBV6-5 and TRBJ2-7, with 8 bases lining up with TRBD1. J gave up 2 bases and V 0 bases, and 3 bases lay outside the gene matches. This CDR3 has 15 amino acids. Looked up from germline, CDR1 is MNHEY and CDR2 is SVGAGI. The CDR3 protein is CASSYSTGETYEQYF. The CDR3 DNA reads as TGTGCCAGCAGTTACTCGACAGGGGAAACCTACGAGCAGTACTTC.

The V gene is TRBV3-1 (or the pseudogene TRBV3-2), the J gene TRBJ2-6; unclear D gene. Between the trimmed V and J ends, which lost 1 base and 2 bases, there was a span of 6 bases. Per germline, CDR1 LGHDT and CDR2 YNNKEL (reference sequence). The CDR3 covers 15 residues. CDR3 protein: CASSQVGPGANVLTF. CDR3 in DNA: TGTGCCAGCAGCCAAGTGGGCCCTGGGGCCAACGTCCTGACTTTC.

In this sample, this clone turned up once. This sequence joins TRBV10-3 and TRBJ2-5; the D gene is possibly TRBD2 (6 bases). Trimming removed 5 bases at V and 1 base at J, with 8 bases between. The CDR3 runs 13 residues. Germline V CDR1 and CDR2: ENHRY, SYGVKD. CDR3 nucleotide sequence: TGTGCCATCAGTTACGGGAGCCAAGAGACCCAGTACTTC. This codes for CAISYGSQETQYF.

This CDR3 is CASSLGRSNQPQHF. The CDR3 nucleotides read TGTGCCAGCAGTTTAGGGCGTAGCAATCAGCCCCAGCATTTT. The rearrangement links TRBV27 to TRBJ1-5; D is uncertain. The CDR3 length is 14 residues. Trimming stripped 2 bases from V and 0 bases from J, with 5 bases between. Germline V lookup: CDR1 MNHEY, CDR2 SMNVEV (reference sequence).

This clone showed up just once. This chain connects TRBV6-5 to TRBJ2-3; TRBD2 is a possible D gene (6 bases). The V gene lost 3 bases and the J gene lost 3 bases, with 13 bases spanning the gap. Germline CDR1 reads MNHEY; CDR2 reads SVGAGI. The CDR3 is 15 residues long. This chain's CDR3 is CASSYQVGRTDTQYF. CDR3 in DNA: TGTGCCAGCAGTTATCAGGTCGGGAGAACAGATACGCAGTATTTT.

The V call is TRBV5-1, the J call TRBJ2-2; 10 bases are shared with TRBD2. V trimming: 5 bases; J trimming: 6 bases; junction bases outside the gene matches: 7. Per germline, CDR1 SGHRS and CDR2 YFSETQ. The CDR3 is 15 residues long. The CDR3 DNA reads as TGCGCCAGCAGTACGAGCGGGAGGGCCCCCGGGGAGCTGTTTTTT. Its protein is CASSTSGRAPGELFF.

This chain uses TRBV9 with TRBJ2-3, with 10 bases aligning to TRBD2. The V and J ends lost 0 bases and 4 bases, in that order; junction bases with no gene match: 8. The length of the CDR3 is 17 residues. Germline V gene sequence: CDR1 SGDLS, CDR2 YYNGEE. The CDR3 coding sequence is TGTGCCAGCAGCGTAGAAGAGGGGCTAGCGGGAGCAGATACGCAGTATTTT. This codes for CASSVEEGLAGADTQYF.

Ten or more counts support this clone. The rearrangement uses TRBV2 and TRBJ2-2, with D possibly being TRBD1 (5 bases). This CDR3 comprises 14 residues. V gave up 5 bases and J gave up 6 bases, with 13 bases separating them. Germline CDR1 is SNHLY and CDR2 is FYNNEI. The CDR3 here is CASSWTPGPGELFF. CDR3 DNA sequence: TGTGCCAGCAGTTGGACACCAGGACCCGGGGAGCTGTTTTTT.

The genes are TRBV14 and TRBJ2-1; 7 bases agree with TRBD1. CDR1 is SGHDN, CDR2 FVKESK, per germline. This CDR3 comprises 14 residues. J lost 2 bases, V lost 4 bases, and 2 bases had no gene match. CDR3 protein: CASSRDSTYNEQFF. The CDR3 nucleotides are TGTGCCAGCAGCCGGGACAGTACCTACAATGAGCAGTTCTTC.

In its sample, this clone was seen a few times. The chain couples TRBV13 to TRBJ1-1; D unresolved. V was shortened by 3 bases and J by 5 bases, with 7 bases between the two germline ends. Germline CDR1 is PRHDT and CDR2 is FYEKMQ (reference sequence). CDR3 length: 12 residues. The CDR3 sequence: CASSFRRTEAFF. DNA of the CDR3: TGTGCCAGCAGCTTCCGGAGGACTGAAGCTTTCTTT. The full variable domain, with the rest looked up from reference TRBV13 and TRBJ1-1, is AAGVIQSPRHLIKEKRETATLKCYPIPRHDTVYWYQQGPGQDPQFLISFYEKMQSDKGSIPDRFSAQQFSDYHSELNMSSLELGDSALYFCASSFRRTEAFFGQGTRLTVV.

The rearrangement joins TRBV6-2 or TRBV6-3 to TRBJ2-7; 8 positions match TRBD2. The V gene end was trimmed by 6 bases and the J gene end by 0 bases; junction bases not matched to a gene: 4. The CDR3 runs 14 residues. Germline-derived CDR1 and CDR2 are MNHEY and SVGEGT. CDR3 DNA sequence: TGTGCCAGCAGCGAAGCGGGAGTCTCCTACGAGCAGTACTTC. Translating gives CASSEAGVSYEQYF.

Written as DNA, the CDR3 is TGTGCCAGCACCGAGGGACAGGGATTTGAAGCTTTCTTT. It specifies CASTEGQGFEAFF. The chain recombines TRBV6-5 with TRBJ1-1; 9 nucleotides align to TRBD1. Trimming cost V 7 bases and J 7 bases; bases outside gene matches: 7. Germline V CDR1 and CDR2: MNHEY, SVGAGI. This CDR3 has 13 residues.

The DNA for the CDR3 is TGTGCCAGCAGCCCAGGAGGGCCCCACAATGAGCAGTTCTTC. It is translated as CASSPGGPHNEQFF. This chain connects TRBV11-3 to TRBJ2-1; tentatively, D is TRBD2 (6 bases). This CDR3 has 14 amino acids. Trimming stripped 5 bases from V and 5 bases from J, with 13 bases between. Germline V gene lookup returns CDR1 SGHNT and CDR2 YENEEA.

The chain links TRBV3-1 (or the pseudogene TRBV3-2) to TRBJ2-5, with 7 bases identical to TRBD2. Germline V gene sequence: CDR1 LGHDT, CDR2 YNNKEL (reference sequence). Trimming at V came to 3 bases and at J to 3 bases, leaving 4 bases not matched to a gene. There are 14 residues in the CDR3. CDR3 amino acids: CASSQTGREETQYF. CDR3 sequence (DNA): TGTGCCAGCAGCCAGACGGGGAGGGAAGAGACCCAGTACTTC.

V is TRBV7-8 and J is TRBJ2-1; D is unclear. Germline CDR1 SGHVS, CDR2 FQNEAQ. The CDR3 is 15 residues long. V lost 5 bases to trimming and J lost 4 bases, with 15 bases between them. CDR3 bases: TGTGCCAGCAGCCCAAACCCCCCCCTATACAATGAGCAGTTCTTC. Its translation is CASSPNPPLYNEQFF.

This chain joins TRBV5-1 and TRBJ2-5, with TRBD2 matching 11 bases. Trimming took 1 base from V and 4 from J; bases not matched to a gene: 6. The CDR3 is made up of 16 amino acids. Germline CDR1 is SGHRS and CDR2 is YFSETQ. The CDR3 spells CASSLSPGTSGETQYF. As DNA, the CDR3 is TGCGCCAGCAGCTTGAGTCCCGGGACTAGCGGAGAGACCCAGTACTTC.

The DNA of the CDR3 is TGCGCCAGCAGCCATGATCCCACTAGCGAGAGGGCCTACGAGCAGTACTTC. Its translation: CASSHDPTSERAYEQYF. The chain uses TRBV4-1 and TRBJ2-7; 7 bases map to TRBD2. This CDR3 has 17 residues. The V and J ends lost 3 bases and 2 bases, in that order; junction bases with no gene match: 13. Germline-derived CDR1 and CDR2 are MGHRA and YSYEKL.

The chain recombines TRBV15 with TRBJ1-2, with D possibly TRBD1 on 6 matching bases. The CDR3 sequence is 14 residues long. Trimming cost V 1 base and J 4 bases, with 10 bases left between them. Germline loops: CDR1 LNHNV, CDR2 YYDKDF (reference sequence). CDR3 loop: CATSRADRTYGYTF. The CDR3 DNA reads as TGTGCCACCAGCAGAGCGGACAGAACCTATGGCTACACCTTC.

The chain carries TRBV28 and TRBJ2-5; TRBD2 matches 9 bases. The CDR3 has 16 residues. Germline lookup yields CDR1 MDHEN and CDR2 SYDVKM. Germline trimming cut 8 bases from V and 1 base from J; bases unmatched to any gene: 11. CDR3 DNA sequence: TGTGCCAGCCATTACGGGCTAGCGGGGCCCCAAGAGACCCAGTACTTC. Encoded protein: CASHYGLAGPQETQYF. The entire variable domain, with the rest obtained from reference TRBV28 and TRBJ2-5, is as follows: DVKVTQSSRYLVKRTGEKVFLECVQDMDHENMFWYRQDPGLGLRLIYFSYDVKMKEKGDIPEGYSVSREKKERFSLILESASTNQTSMYLCASHYGLAGPQETQYFGPGTRLLVL.

The chain carries TRBV19 and TRBJ1-1; D might be TRBD1 (5 bases). The CDR3 contains 15 residues. CDR1 LNHDA and CDR2 SQIVND come from the germline V gene (reference sequence). Trimming took 5 bases from V and 0 from J, leaving 13 bases between them. CDR3 loop: CASSETDRMNTEAFF. The CDR3, as DNA: TGTGCCAGTAGTGAGACCGACAGAATGAACACTGAAGCTTTCTTT.